Listed here are 23 T cell receptor beta chains from one sample, sequenced in a study of T cells in Graves' hyperthyroidism and ophthalmopathy. From RNA transcripts, TCR beta CDR3 regions were amplified. When the TCR CDR3 underwent first-round RT-PCR, the HTBI primer set was used. TCRdb reprocessed the multiplex PCR reads via MiXCR and lists one record per CDR3 protein. The table includes around 420,000 distinct CDR3 sequences, 15% to 17% detected once. Sample: blood. Receptors originate from a woman younger than 30 with Graves' hyperthyroidism.

This clonotype has a count of ten or more. The CDR3 loop reads CASSRQSGGASNEQFF. CDR3 DNA: TGTGCCAGCAGTCGGCAAAGCGGGGGGGCCTCGAATGAGCAGTTCTTC. The chain is built from TRBV2 and TRBJ2-1, with 10 bases matching TRBD2. Germline V gene sequence: CDR1 SNHLY, CDR2 FYNNEI. The length of the CDR3 is 16 residues. The ends lost 5 bases at V and 7 bases at J; junction bases unmatched: 11.

This clonotype was seen ten or more times. This chain uses TRBV7-9 with TRBJ2-5; 7 bases are shared with TRBD2. The V segment lost 6 bases and the J segment 4 bases; nucleotides outside the gene matches: 5. Germline V gives CDR1 SEHNR, CDR2 FQNEAQ (reference sequence). The CDR3 is made up of 13 amino acids. CDR3 residues: CASRREGGETQYF. DNA of the CDR3: TGTGCCAGCAGGAGGGAGGGAGGAGAGACCCAGTACTTC.

At least ten counts were recorded for this clonotype. The gene calls are TRBV2 and TRBJ1-6; unclear D gene. V shed 2 bases and J shed 6 bases, with 8 bases lying between them. Germline V gene data show CDR1 as SNHLY and CDR2 as FYNNEI. The CDR3 extends over 14 amino acids. The CDR3 here is CASSELPGNSPLHF. The DNA of the CDR3 is TGTGCCAGCAGTGAATTGCCCGGTAATTCACCCCTCCACTTT.

There are many counts of this clonotype. This sequence joins TRBV30 and TRBJ2-3, with TRBD2 matching 8 bases. Per germline, CDR1 GTSNPN and CDR2 SVGIG (reference sequence). The CDR3 covers 14 residues. The junction had 5 bases not matched to a gene; V was cut back by 4 bases and J by 2 bases. CDR3 in amino acids: CAWKDGGDTDTQYF. CDR3 bases: TGTGCCTGGAAAGACGGGGGGGACACAGATACGCAGTATTTT.

This clonotype was seen repeatedly, ten times or more. The chain joins TRBV11-2 to TRBJ2-3, with 7 nucleotides matching TRBD2. This CDR3 has 17 residues. Germline CDR1 reads SGHAT; CDR2 reads FQNNGV. V lost 2 bases to trimming and J lost 6 bases; unmatched junction nucleotides: 14. The CDR3 loop reads CASSLNLAGVVMDTQYF. The CDR3 DNA follows: TGTGCCAGCAGCTTAAATCTCGCGGGAGTGGTTATGGATACGCAGTATTTT.

The rearrangement joins TRBV15 to TRBJ1-4, with a weak D call TRBD1 (5 bases). Germline values: CDR1 LNHNV, CDR2 YYDKDF (reference sequence). There are 15 residues in the CDR3. Trimming took 5 bases from V and 1 from J, leaving 11 bases between them. This chain's CDR3 is CATSGGSGTNEKLFF. The DNA for the CDR3 is TGTGCCACCAGCGGGGGATCAGGAACTAATGAAAAACTGTTTTTT.

V usage is TRBV7-9 and J usage is TRBJ1-2; 7 bases align to TRBD1. CDR1 SEHNR and CDR2 FQNEAQ come from the germline V gene (reference sequence). This CDR3 is built from 14 residues. J lost 4 bases, V lost 4 bases, and 6 bases had no gene match. The CDR3: CASSSWDSSYGYTF. As DNA, the CDR3 is TGTGCCAGCAGCTCCTGGGACAGTTCCTATGGCTACACCTTC.

This clonotype has at least ten counts. This chain uses TRBV2 with TRBJ2-7; TRBD1 might be the D (5 bases). The CDR3 consists of 13 residues. Trimming pared 3 bases from V and 0 bases from J, leaving 6 bases between. CDR1 SNHLY and CDR2 FYNNEI come from the germline V gene. The CDR3 coding sequence is TGTGCCAGCAGTGATCAGGGCTCCTACGAGCAGTACTTC. Its translation: CASSDQGSYEQYF.

This clonotype was seen at least ten times. The rearrangement links TRBV5-4 to TRBJ2-5; D remains ambiguous. Trimming pared 1 base from V and 6 bases from J, leaving 10 bases between. This CDR3 comprises 13 residues. The germline gives CDR1 SGHNT, CDR2 YYREEE (reference sequence). The CDR3, as DNA: TGTGCCAGCAGCTTGAGGCTCGGGCAGACCCAGTACTTC. This encodes CASSLRLGQTQYF.

The chain couples TRBV10-3 to TRBJ2-5; no clear D gene. V was trimmed by 8 bases and J by 5 bases, leaving 9 bases between them. The germline V gene encodes CDR1 ENHRY and CDR2 SYGVKD. The CDR3 is 11 residues long. The CDR3 loop is CAIGVRETQYF. CDR3 sequence (DNA): TGTGCCATCGGGGTAAGGGAGACCCAGTACTTC.

This clonotype has a single count. J is TRBJ1-1 and V is TRBV18, with a tentative D call TRBD1 (6 bases). This CDR3 is built from 13 residues. Deletions cut 0 bases from V and 8 bases from J, with 10 bases between. The germline V gene encodes CDR1 KGHSH and CDR2 LQKENI. The CDR3 is CASSPPPGAEAFF. The CDR3 DNA reads TGTGCCAGCTCACCACCTCCGGGGGCGGAAGCTTTCTTT.

In this sample, this clonotype turned up many times. One end of the junction fails to match germline, which may point to a read error. The rearrangement joins TRBV12-3 or TRBV12-4 to TRBJ2-2; TRBD1 might be the D (5 bases). The CDR3 is made up of 12 amino acids. The CDR3 coding sequence is TGTGCCAGCAGCTTAGGGGCCGGGGAGCTGTTTTTT. Translating gives CASSLGAGELFF.

The table lists this clonotype with many counts. V usage is TRBV10-3 and J usage is TRBJ2-1; TRBD2 is a possible D gene (6 bases). Trimming removed 3 bases at V and 3 bases at J, with 15 bases between. CDR3 length equals 16 residues. Germline V gene sequence: CDR1 ENHRY, CDR2 SYGVKD. CDR3 loop: CAISDPQGLIYNEQFF. The CDR3 nucleotides read TGTGCCATCAGTGACCCCCAGGGACTCATCTACAATGAGCAGTTCTTC.

This clonotype occurred a few times. The DNA of the CDR3 is TGTGCCAGTAGTATAGCTCTTGAGGAAAAACTGTTTTTT. It yields the protein CASSIALEEKLFF. This chain connects TRBV19 to TRBJ1-4; D unresolved. Trimming shortened V by 1 base and J by 8 bases, and 8 bases separated the two germline ends. CDR1 is LNHDA and CDR2 is SQIVND in the germline V gene (reference sequence). The CDR3 runs to 13 residues.

This clonotype appeared many times. The chain combines TRBV20-1 with TRBJ2-5, with 9 positions matching TRBD2. In germline, CDR1 is DFQATT, CDR2 SNEGSKA (reference sequence). The CDR3 is 15 amino acids. V shed 0 bases and J 0 bases; nucleotides not matched to a gene: 2. CDR3: CSARDLAGYQETQYF. CDR3 coding DNA: TGCAGTGCTAGAGATCTAGCGGGGTACCAAGAGACCCAGTACTTC.

This clonotype has ten or more counts. The CDR3 DNA reads as TGCAGTGCTAGAGATCTGTCGGGGGACACCGGGGAGCTGTTTTTT. It yields the protein CSARDLSGDTGELFF. This chain links TRBV20-1 with TRBJ2-2; the D gene is possibly TRBD2 (6 bases). The germline V gene has CDR1 DFQATT and CDR2 SNEGSKA (reference sequence). Trimming cost V 0 bases and J 3 bases, with 11 bases left between them. CDR3 size: 15 residues.

This clonotype was counted many times. This rearrangement joins TRBV5-1 to TRBJ1-1; possible D gene TRBD1, 5 bases. CDR3 length: 15 residues. From germline, CDR1 is SGHRS and CDR2 YFSETQ. Trimming left V 4 bases short and J 1 base short, with 14 bases between. CDR3 region: CASSPPPGGNTEAFF. CDR3 in DNA: TGCGCCAGCAGCCCACCACCCGGGGGGAACACTGAAGCTTTCTTT.

This rearrangement joins TRBV28 to TRBJ1-1; tentative D call: TRBD1 (6 bases). The CDR3 consists of 14 residues. V dropped 5 bases and J dropped 1 base, with 11 bases sitting between them. CDR1 is MDHEN and CDR2 is SYDVKM in the germline V gene. In DNA, the CDR3 is TGTGCCAGCAGTACCATAGGGGGGAACACTGAAGCTTTCTTT. It is translated as CASSTIGGNTEAFF.

The CDR3 here is CASSLLGGGSLANYNEQFF. CDR3 sequence (DNA): TGTGCCAGCAGCTTACTTGGGGGAGGGAGCTTAGCGAACTACAATGAGCAGTTCTTC. The J gene is TRBJ2-1, the V gene TRBV7-9; 7 bases line up with TRBD2. V shed 2 bases and J 3 bases; nucleotides not matched to a gene: 16. Germline V gene data show CDR1 as SEHNR and CDR2 as FQNEAQ (reference sequence). CDR3 length equals 19 residues.

This clonotype was recorded many times. The J gene is TRBJ2-1, the V gene TRBV12-3 or TRBV12-4; 12 bases agree with TRBD2. This CDR3 region has 16 residues. V lost 5 bases and J lost 9; bases outside the gene matches: 11. The CDR3 nucleotides are TGTGCCAGCAGTCCAGGTCTAGCGGGAGGGCCAAGTGAGCAGTTCTTC. Encoded protein: CASSPGLAGGPSEQFF.

This clonotype was recorded at least ten times. The chain uses TRBV27 and TRBJ2-7; 9 bases are a match to TRBD1. The germline V gene encodes CDR1 MNHEY and CDR2 SMNVEV (reference sequence). This CDR3 contains 16 residues. Trimming removed 5 bases from V and 3 bases from J; junction bases left unmatched: 11. CDR3 protein: CASSPERDRARYEQYF. In DNA, the CDR3 is TGTGCCAGCAGTCCGGAGAGGGACAGGGCCCGCTACGAGCAGTACTTC.

This clonotype was picked up a small number of times. This clone may be a read error of a much larger clone one base away. The CDR3 does not end in the conserved phenylalanine or tryptophan, so this is likely a read error. The CDR3 loop is CASSRGGVPHEQYL. The CDR3 DNA is TGCGCCAGCAGCCGGGGGGGAGTTCCCCACGAGCAGTACCTC. V usage is TRBV10-1 and J usage is TRBJ2-7; 8 positions match TRBD2. The CDR3 is made up of 14 amino acids. The V gene's germline CDR1 is WNHNN and CDR2 SYGVQD (reference sequence). The ends lost 6 bases at V and 5 bases at J; junction bases unmatched: 9.

This clonotype was counted many times. This chain links TRBV10-3 with TRBJ2-3; D may be TRBD2 (6 bases). Germline-derived CDR1 and CDR2 are ENHRY and SYGVKD. The CDR3 totals 13 residues. Trimming shortened V by 11 bases and J by 0 bases, and 12 bases separated the two germline ends. For the CDR3, the DNA is TGTGCCTCCGACGGGGGTAGCACAGATACGCAGTATTTT. It translates to CASDGGSTDTQYF.